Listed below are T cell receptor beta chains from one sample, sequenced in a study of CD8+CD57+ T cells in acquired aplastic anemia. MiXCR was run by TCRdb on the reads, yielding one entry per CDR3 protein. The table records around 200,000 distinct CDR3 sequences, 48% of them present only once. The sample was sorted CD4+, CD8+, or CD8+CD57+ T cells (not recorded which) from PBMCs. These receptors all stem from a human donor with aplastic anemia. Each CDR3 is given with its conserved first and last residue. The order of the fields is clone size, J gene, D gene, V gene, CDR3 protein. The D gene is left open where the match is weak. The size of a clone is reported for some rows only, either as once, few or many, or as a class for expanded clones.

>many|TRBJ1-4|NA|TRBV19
CASKAWKPDEKLFF
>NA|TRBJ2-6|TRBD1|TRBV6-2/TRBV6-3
CASSYQIGTGGAGANVLTF
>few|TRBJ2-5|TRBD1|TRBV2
CASSAMGQPQETQYF
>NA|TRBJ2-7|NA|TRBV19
CASRPTTQDEQYF
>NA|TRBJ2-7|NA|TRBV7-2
CASGYDYSYEQYF
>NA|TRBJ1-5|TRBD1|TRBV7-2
CASRSPGGRNQPQHF
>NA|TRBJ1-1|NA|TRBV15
CATSRDRGWVAFF
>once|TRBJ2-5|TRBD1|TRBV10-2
CATGTVRKETQYF
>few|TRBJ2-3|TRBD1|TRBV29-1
CSVGTGPDTQYF
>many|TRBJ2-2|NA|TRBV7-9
CASRERGASDAGELFF
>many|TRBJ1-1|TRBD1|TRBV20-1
CSARVPENRGTEAFF
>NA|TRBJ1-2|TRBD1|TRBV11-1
CASSLGSTGGSSGYTF
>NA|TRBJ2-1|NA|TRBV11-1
CASSLDRAGYNEQFF
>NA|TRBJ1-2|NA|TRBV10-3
CAISESLNLGQAPYGYTF
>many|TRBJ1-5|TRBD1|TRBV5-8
CASSLGQGQDQPQHF
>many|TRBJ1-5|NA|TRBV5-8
CASSLEQPQHF
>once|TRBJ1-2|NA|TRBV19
CASSSSKVTYGYTF
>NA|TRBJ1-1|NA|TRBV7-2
CASSLLAVNTEAFF
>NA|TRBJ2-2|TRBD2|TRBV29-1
CSVPAAGAGELFF
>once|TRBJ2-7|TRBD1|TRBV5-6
CASSRTGSLYEQYF
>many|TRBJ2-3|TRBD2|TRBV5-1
CASSLVGGSSTDTQYF
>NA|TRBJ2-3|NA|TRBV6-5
CASSSIGIGDTQYF
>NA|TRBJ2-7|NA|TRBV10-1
CASSDLLGGEQYF
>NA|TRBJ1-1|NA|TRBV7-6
CASSEDKNTEAFF
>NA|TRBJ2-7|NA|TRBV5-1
CASSLAGAEGEQYF
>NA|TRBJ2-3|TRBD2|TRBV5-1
CASRVSGGALDTQYF
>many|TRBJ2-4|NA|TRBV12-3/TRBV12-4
CASSLDQRNIQYF
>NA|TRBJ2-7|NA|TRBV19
CASSIGGDEQYF
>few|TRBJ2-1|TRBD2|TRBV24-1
CATATRISGGQNEQFF
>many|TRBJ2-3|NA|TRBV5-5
CASSLSGPDTQYF
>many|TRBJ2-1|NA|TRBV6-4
CASSDSLGEQFF
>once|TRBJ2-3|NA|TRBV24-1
CATSDFLSSSYGRATQYF
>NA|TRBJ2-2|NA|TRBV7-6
CASSLGTADTGELFF
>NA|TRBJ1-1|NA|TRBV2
CASTIFQESEAFF
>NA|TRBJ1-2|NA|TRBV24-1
CATRNGTPFNYGYTF
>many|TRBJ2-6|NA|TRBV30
CAWRNSGANVLTF
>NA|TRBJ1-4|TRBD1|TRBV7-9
CASSLTGKEKLFF
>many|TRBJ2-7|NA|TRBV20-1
CSARVPQVTYEQYF
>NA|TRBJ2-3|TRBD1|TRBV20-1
CSASTGQGASSTDTQYF
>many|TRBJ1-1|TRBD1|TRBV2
CASSGRTGGRAFF
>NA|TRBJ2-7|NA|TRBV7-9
CASSSWLSPYEQYF
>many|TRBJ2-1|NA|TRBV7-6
CASGPVRDRNEQFF
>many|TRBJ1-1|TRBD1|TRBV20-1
CSAEPGGSAGTEAFF
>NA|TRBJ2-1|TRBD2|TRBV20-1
CSARGTSVSEQFF